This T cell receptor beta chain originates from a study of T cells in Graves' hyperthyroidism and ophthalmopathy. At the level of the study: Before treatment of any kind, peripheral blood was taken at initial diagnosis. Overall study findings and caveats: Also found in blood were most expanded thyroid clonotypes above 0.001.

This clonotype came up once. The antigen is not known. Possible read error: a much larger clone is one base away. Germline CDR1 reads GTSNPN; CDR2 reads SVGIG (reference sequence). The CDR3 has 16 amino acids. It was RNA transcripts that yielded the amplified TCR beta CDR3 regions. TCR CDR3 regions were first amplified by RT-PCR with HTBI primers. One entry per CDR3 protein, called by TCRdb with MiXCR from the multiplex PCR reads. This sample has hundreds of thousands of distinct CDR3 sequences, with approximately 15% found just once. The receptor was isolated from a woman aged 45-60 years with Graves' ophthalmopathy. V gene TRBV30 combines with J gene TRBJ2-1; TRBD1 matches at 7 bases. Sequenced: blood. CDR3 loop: CAWRERGQGVYNERFF. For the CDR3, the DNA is TGTGCCTGGAGAGAAAGGGGGCAGGGGGTCTACAATGAGCGGTTCTTC.